This T cell receptor (beta chain) was sequenced in a study of blood T cell repertoires in COVID-19 (dated by TCRdb to the early 2020s). Describing the broader study: Samples from collaborators originated in the United States, Italy and Spain and spanned both the acute and convalescent phases of COVID-19. The prospective study material was composed of cDNA or gDNA derived from T cells, B-cell-depleted T cells, or PBMCs. Deeply sampled blood TCRbeta repertoires from subjects exposed to, actively infected with, or recovered from COVID-19 were included in the dataset. The repertoires were released in a freely available public database meant as a resource for research on the immune response to SARS-CoV-2. The samples were drawn from two sources: the first 160 participants of the ongoing ImmuneRACE study, and fewer than 1,500 subjects contributed by 6 global collaborators. Sample metadata almost always included a de-identified subject ID, COVID-19 status, age in years and sex. Where available, HLA class I and class II types were taken from metadata supplied by the sample provider and were not determined by assay-based typing. The investigation overall reported the following: The amount of clinical and demographic metadata varied by source and participant and was provided uncurated.

The immunoSEQ Assay, a bias-controlled multiplex PCR, was used to amplify TCRbeta CDR3 regions from genomic DNA. The paper's processing steps were these. The number of nucleated cells in each sample was estimated from the amplification of reference gene primers within the assay. To quantify the absolute abundance of each unique TCRbeta CDR3 rearrangement, sequence reads were collapsed and filtered. Productive Simpson clonality was computed per sample as the square root of Simpson's diversity index over productive rearrangements. As stored in TCRdb, this immuneACCESS dataset retains in-frame rearrangements with V and J assigned. A fraction of the clones does not appear; measured against another copy, unresolved V genes explain less than half of the discrepancy, and the remainder lacks a known reason. V, J and clone size reflect that table, while D and trimming were determined from the DNA. The sample yields hundreds of thousands of clones; 80% to 90% were counted once. Jointly, the top ten make up approximately 14% of the sample.

Enrolling through a virtual design, the prospective study's participants ranged in age from roughly 18 to 100 years and lived across some 23 United States geographic areas. Cohort assignment in the prospective study relied on participant-reported clinical history from a screening survey and a study questionnaire. Mobile phlebotomists in the prospective study collected whole blood, serum and a nasopharyngeal or oropharyngeal swab from every participant. Over a 2-month period, participants in the prospective study had the option of providing additional blood draws and questionnaires. Before DNA extraction, blood samples from the prospective study were shipped at room temperature or frozen. On this clone: Its antigen is unknown. No base quality information exists; no much larger clone differs at one position.

Trimming accounts for 5 bases at V and 0 bases at J, while the number of junction bases matched to no gene is 15. From cysteine to phenylalanine, the CDR3 is 19 amino acids long. CDR3 DNA is the only sequence kept; it has 57 bases, read in frame from the first base. CDR1 and CDR2 (MDHEN, SYDVKM) derive from the germline V gene. The V and J segments used are TRBV28 and TRBJ2-1, and TRBD1 aligns with 8 junction nucleotides. This sequence originates from a woman between 50 and 59 years old with acute COVID-19. Sequenced input: PBMCs or T cells enriched from blood (not recorded which). Here is the DNA: TGTGCCAGCAGTACACCAACTCCGGGACAGGCTAGCTCCTACAATGAGCAGTTCTTC. Its protein reads: CASSTPTPGQASSYNEQFF.